Reported below is one T cell receptor beta chain. Antigen: not known. This entry is derived from a study of beta chain features in type 1 diabetes. Study results and limitations: More deletions and fewer insertions at VDJ junctions were seen in type 1 diabetes patients. Sequencing from cDNA could over-represent high-TCR-expressing cells. Type 1 diabetes patients had moderately but significantly shorter TCRB CDR3s in all four CD4+ subsets.

CDR3 length equals 15 residues. The V and J ends lost 6 bases and 3 bases respectively, with 17 bases between them. Per the germline V gene, CDR1 is MNHEY and CDR2 is SVGAGI. Expressed TCRB transcripts were sequenced, since all the RNA that had been isolated was reverse transcribed. Only in-frame clones appear in the TCRdb table, and some are missing; sequencing was by immunoSEQ multiplex PCR. Of around 690,000 clones in the sample, approximately 13% were seen once. The chain joins TRBV6-5 to TRBJ2-5, with D hard to call. This receptor was taken from a man between 25 and 39 years old with type 1 diabetes. The sample taken for sequencing was naive CD4+ T cells from blood. CDR3 nucleotide sequence: TGTGCCAGCAGCCCTCTTGAGGCTGGGAAAGAGACCCAGTACTTC. Residues: CASSPLEAGKETQYF.